This TCR beta chain was found in a study of T-cell reconstitution after alpha-beta-depleted transplantation in children. Points from the study as a whole: Several hundred expanded graft clones reportedly gave rise to the alpha-beta T cells present about two months after transplant.

Germline CDR1 reads DFQATT; CDR2 reads SNEGSKA (reference sequence). CDR3 length: 15 amino acids. The V gene end was trimmed by 0 bases and the J gene end by 6 bases; junction bases not matched to a gene: 7. This clonotype occurred many times. As yet, its antigen is unknown. The TCRbeta library was prepared with unique molecular identifiers. TCRdb fed the PCR reads into MiXCR, producing one record per CDR3 protein. The repertoire holds about 460,000 distinct CDR3 sequences, with about 11% as singletons. J is TRBJ2-1 and V is TRBV20-1; 8 nucleotides line up with TRBD2. This TCR derives from a child younger than 10 with inherited bone marrow failure, due to receive a stem cell transplant. Sequenced material: PBMCs, taken before TCRalphabeta/CD19-depleted stem cell transplant. CDR3 residues: CSARDLSGATNEQFF. The CDR3, as DNA: TGCAGTGCTAGAGATCTTAGCGGGGCGACCAATGAGCAGTTCTTC.